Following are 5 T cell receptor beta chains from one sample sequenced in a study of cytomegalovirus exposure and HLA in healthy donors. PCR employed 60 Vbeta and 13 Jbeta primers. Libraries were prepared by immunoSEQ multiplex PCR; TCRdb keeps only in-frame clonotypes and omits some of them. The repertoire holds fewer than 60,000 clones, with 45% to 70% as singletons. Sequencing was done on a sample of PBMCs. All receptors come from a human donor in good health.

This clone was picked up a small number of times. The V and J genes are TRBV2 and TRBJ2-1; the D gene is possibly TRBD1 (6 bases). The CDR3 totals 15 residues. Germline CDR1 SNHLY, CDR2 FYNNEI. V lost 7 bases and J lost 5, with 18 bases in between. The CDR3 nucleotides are TGTGCCAGCAAAGAAACAGGGATGTACAACAATGAGCAGTTCTTC. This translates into CASKETGMYNNEQFF.

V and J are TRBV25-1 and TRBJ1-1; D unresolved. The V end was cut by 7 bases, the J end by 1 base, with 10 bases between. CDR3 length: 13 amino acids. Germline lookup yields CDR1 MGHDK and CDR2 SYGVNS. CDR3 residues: CASMEGGNTEAFF. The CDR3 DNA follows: TGTGCCAGCATGGAAGGAGGGAACACTGAAGCTTTCTTT.

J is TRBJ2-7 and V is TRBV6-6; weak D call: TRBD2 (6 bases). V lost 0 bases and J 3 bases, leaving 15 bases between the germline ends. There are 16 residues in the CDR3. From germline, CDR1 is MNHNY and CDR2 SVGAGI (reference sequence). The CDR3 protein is CASSYSSPGEGYEQYF. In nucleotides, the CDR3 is TGTGCCAGCAGTTACTCGAGTCCGGGGGAAGGCTACGAGCAGTACTTC.

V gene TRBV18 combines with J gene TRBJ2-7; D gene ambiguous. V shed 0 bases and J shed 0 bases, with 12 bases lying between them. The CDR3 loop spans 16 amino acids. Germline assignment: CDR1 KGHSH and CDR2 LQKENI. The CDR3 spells CASSPPPGWASYEQYF. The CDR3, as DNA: TGTGCCAGCTCACCACCTCCCGGATGGGCCTCCTACGAGCAGTACTTC.

The CDR3 sequence: CASSLGTGSYSNQPQHF. CDR3 DNA sequence: TGTGCCAGCAGCTTAGGAACAGGTAGTTATAGCAATCAGCCCCAGCATTTT. The chain recombines TRBV11-2 with TRBJ1-5; D perhaps matches TRBD1 (5 bases). Trimming pared 1 base from V and 0 bases from J, leaving 13 bases between. The CDR3 is made up of 17 amino acids. Germline V gives CDR1 SGHAT, CDR2 FQNNGV.